Sequencing of this T cell receptor beta chain was carried out in a study of cytomegalovirus exposure and HLA in healthy donors (TCRdb year 2017). At the level of the whole study: An earlier analysis of some 500 of the donors reported about 290 Gb of sequence data and around 120 million unique TCR beta sequences from around 200 million T cells. The study used immunosequencing to profile the T cell repertoires of 666 subjects and linked those repertoires to cytomegalovirus serostatus. Every discovery cohort repertoire had been produced on one sequencing platform. Rather than drawing on any new phenotypic data, the later analysis identified candidate immune exposures from TCR beta sequences and the way those sequences occurred across donors. An early release covering some 640 HLA-typed donors comprised about 310 gigabases of sequencing data and tens of millions of unique TCR sequences. Of the roughly 390 genotyped donors, 65% to 90% fell in the genetic ancestry cluster associated with self-reported Caucasian donors. The study was designed to test whether signatures of past pathogen exposure could be identified by cataloging public T cell receptors. The study combined high-throughput TCR immunosequencing, statistical association of individual TCRs with disease status, and machine learning to predict cytomegalovirus infection status. Both class I and class II loci were covered by HLA typing, at four-digit resolution. Besides the first cohort of approximately 670 subjects, a separate validation cohort made up of 120 or so different subjects was used. The number of typed donors differed by locus: about 629-640 for A, B, C, DRB1 and DQB1; about 520 for DQA1; some 610 for DPA1; and about 470 for DPB1. Among 300 to 450 genotyped donors of the cohort, an average of about 240,000 unique TCR beta nucleotide sequences were sequenced per donor, roughly a sixth of them non-productive. In a later analysis, previously published TCR beta repertoires from 666 donors were re-analyzed and high-resolution HLA genotyping was added so that TCR occurrence patterns could be studied. Genome-wide SNP genotypes for about 65% of the roughly 700 donors were used in a later genetic analysis, which treated that subset as a discovery cohort. Alongside the repertoire data, information on donor age, sex, ethnicity and CMV serostatus was compiled. About 5 DR-DQ haplotypes were handled as single units for association and clustering, since linkage in the cohort was strong. An earlier analysis of approximately 640 of the donors applied high-throughput TCR beta sequencing to assess whether each TCR beta V gene segment acted as functional or pseudogenic.

General conclusions and limits of the study: A later analysis found that most CMV-associated TCR beta chains appeared HLA-restricted, with HLA associations seemingly driven largely by CMV exposure. Linkage disequilibrium might explain the correlated functional status among segregating V segments, but an unknown experimental factor could not be excluded. Presence/absence analyses assumed roughly uniform sequencing depth across donors, an assumption that may not hold. The cohort was sequenced for TCR beta chains only, and without alpha or paired-chain data the features that could be detected were limited. In a later analysis, the rate of TCR association differed among HLA loci, with DRB1 alleles having the most associated TCRs and HLA-C alleles having the fewest. The study listed 150 to 200 TCR beta chains as associated with cytomegalovirus. HLA typing was unavailable for some donors at each locus, so association tests used only the typed subset. The sequencing pipeline was judged likely to have produced a cluster of highly shared sequence variants as a technical artifact. A later analysis associated some 17,000 TCR beta sequences with specific HLA alleles at a false discovery rate of 0.05. It was suggested by the authors that the approach could potentially be generalized to other disease states and immunological phenotypes. Most TCR sequences were seen in very few donors, while some public TCRs were found in many individuals. A later genetic analysis associated a missense DCLRE1C variant with V-gene and J-gene trimming of TCR beta chains, and an independent cohort replicated the association. In an earlier analysis of around 600 of the donors, most TCR beta V segments were observed in productive rearrangements about 90% or about 30% of the time, broadly matching IMGT annotations. Immune exposure information for the cohort was limited to CMV serostatus. Assigning TCR associations to individual alleles was difficult when HLA alleles, especially DR and DQ, strongly co-occurred. A later genetic analysis reported fewer N-insertions in productive TCRs among donors in an Asian-associated ancestry cluster than the roughly 690-donor mean. A later analysis reported that several top co-occurrence clusters appeared linked to parvovirus B19, influenza, CMV and Epstein-Barr virus. Compared with equally common non-associated chains, HLA-associated TCR beta chains in a later analysis were more clonally expanded and had lower generation probabilities. Because the 87-base-pair reads could not distinguish some IMGT-functional V segments, including TRBV6-2 and TRBV6-3, those segments were excluded. The classifier was reported to diagnose cytomegalovirus status with high specificity and sensitivity in both the original cohort and the validation cohort. Because counts were too low, more than 15 rarely observed V segments, including chromosome 9 orphons, were excluded from the earlier analysis of a few hundred of the donors. In vitro tests confirmed that three of the cytomegalovirus-associated TCR beta chains recognize cytomegalovirus antigens. A further reported finding was that TCR beta sequences accurately predicted the HLA-A and HLA-B alleles for most subjects in the first cohort.

The library was built by means of the immunoSEQ multiplex PCR assay. For the multiplex PCR, a mixture combining 60 forward primers for TCR Vbeta segments and 13 reverse primers for TCR Jbeta segments was used. The CDR3 region of rearranged TCR beta genes was amplified from genomic DNA by a multiplex PCR assay. On the Illumina HiSeq System, the amplified TCR beta libraries were sequenced as 87-base-pair reads. Per the source publication's procedure: Across the 500 to 700 repertoires, a later analysis counted tens of millions of unique TCR beta chains, approximately 10 million of which were shared by at least two donors. Raw reads were error-corrected and collapsed into unique sequences by a nearest-neighbor algorithm in which closely related sequences were merged to remove PCR and sequencing errors. V, D and J gene segments were assigned by aligning CDR3 sequences to IMGT reference sequences. For a sequence to be retained, at least a six-nucleotide match to both a V gene segment and a J gene segment was required. A rearrangement counted as productive if the CDR3 had no stop codons and remained in frame with V and J, and every other rearrangement counted as non-productive. CDR3 was defined according to IMGT convention as the region running from the second conserved V-encoded cysteine to the conserved J-encoded phenylalanine. In an earlier analysis of roughly 610 of the donors, sequences lacking an unambiguous match to a single V gene segment were excluded. An earlier analysis of approximately 590 of the donors called V segments functional above 56.7% productive rearrangements and segregating when the between-donor standard deviation exceeded 5%. A statistical classification framework was built for diagnosing cytomegalovirus status from the catalog of TCR beta chain sequences. V and J gene assignment, in a later analysis, came from comparing TCR nucleotide sequences with IMGT/GENE-DB human TR gene sequences. A later analysis assigned CDR3 sequences and most-parsimonious VDJ recombination scenarios with the TCRdist pipeline. In a later analysis, each TCR beta chain was defined by its CDR3 amino acid sequence together with its V-gene family, and reads lacking a unique V-gene family were excluded. In a later analysis, approximately 640 highly shared, low-generation-probability nucleotide sequences were removed to address suspected cross-contamination and a sequencing artifact. In a later analysis, a clonal expansion index for each public chain was calculated from normalized within-repertoire ranks of inferred template counts. In a later analysis, generation probabilities were computed with a VDJ recombination model fitted to out-of-frame rearrangements, and the resulting probabilities were checked against IGoR. In a later analysis, TCR-TCR, TCR-HLA and TCR-CMV co-occurrence was scored with hypergeometric tests, and a repertoire-size bias correction was applied to TCR pairs. In a later analysis, false discovery rates were estimated by permuting HLA or CMV assignments 20 times. In a later analysis, co-occurring TCRs were grouped using DBSCAN, with TCRdist sequence similarity added in when clustering inside HLA-allele-positive subsets. For co-occurrence clustering, repertoires with fewer than 30,000 or more than 120,000 public chains were excluded, along with 5 or 6 repertoires with anomalous nucleotide sharing. TCRdb's version of the immuneACCESS table is confined to in-frame rearrangements and falls short of the full clone set. An unresolved V gene accounts for under half of the shortfall where checked; the remainder is of unknown origin. That table gives V, J and clone size, and the DNA gave D and trimming. The sample includes 85,000 to 90,000 clones, with about nine tenths observed a single time. The ten largest clones capture about 2.5% of the sample.

The cohort consisted of approximately 690 healthy bone marrow donors. Cohort members were all nominally healthy when sampled, although unrecorded immune exposures were likely present. The donor tested CMV seronegative and was one of the 352 seronegative cohort members. A peripheral blood sample was provided by each donor, and peripheral blood mononuclear cells were used for TCR beta sequencing. The Qiagen DNeasy Blood Extraction Kit was used to extract genomic DNA from the blood cell samples. From the cysteine up to the phenylalanine, the CDR3 has a length of 16 residues. Only the CDR3 DNA stays, 48 bases, in frame from base 1. CDR1 and CDR2 are drawn from the germline V gene: SGHTA, FQGNSA. Regarding this clone: No cognate antigen has been identified for it. No much larger clone is present one base from it, and per-base qualities are unavailable.

The sequence links TRBV7-2 to TRBJ2-5; a tentative D call is TRBD1 (6 bases match). Near its end, the DNA agrees better with TRBJ2-7, so the J call may be wrong. The sample was PBMCs. This clonotype was obtained from a man aged 18 to 30 in good health and CMV-seronegative. The CDR3 protein: CASSPNPGTISYEQYF. The DNA sequence follows: TGTGCCAGCAGCCCAAACCCGGGGACAATCTCCTACGAGCAGTACTTC.